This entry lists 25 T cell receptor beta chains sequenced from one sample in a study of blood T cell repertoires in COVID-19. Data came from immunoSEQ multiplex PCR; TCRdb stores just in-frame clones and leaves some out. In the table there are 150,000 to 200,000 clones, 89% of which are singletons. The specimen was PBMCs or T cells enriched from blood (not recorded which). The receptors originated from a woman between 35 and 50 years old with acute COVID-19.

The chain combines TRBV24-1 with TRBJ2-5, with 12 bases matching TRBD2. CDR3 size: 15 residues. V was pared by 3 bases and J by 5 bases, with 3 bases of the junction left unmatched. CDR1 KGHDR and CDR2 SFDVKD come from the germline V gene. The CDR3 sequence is CATSDGTSGLETQYF. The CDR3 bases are TGTGCCACCAGTGATGGGACTAGCGGGCTGGAGACCCAGTACTTC.

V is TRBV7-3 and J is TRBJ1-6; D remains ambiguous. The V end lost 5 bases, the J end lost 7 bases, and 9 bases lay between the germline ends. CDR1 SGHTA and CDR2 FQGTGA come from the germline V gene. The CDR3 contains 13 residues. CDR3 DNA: TGTGCCAGCAGCCTTTCAGTGAATTCACCCCTCCACTTT. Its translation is CASSLSVNSPLHF.

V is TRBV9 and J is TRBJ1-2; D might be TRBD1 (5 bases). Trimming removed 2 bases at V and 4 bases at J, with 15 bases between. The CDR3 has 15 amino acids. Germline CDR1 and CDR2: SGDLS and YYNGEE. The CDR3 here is CASSVDSYPIYGYTF. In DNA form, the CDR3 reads TGTGCCAGCAGCGTTGACAGTTACCCTATCTATGGCTACACCTTC.

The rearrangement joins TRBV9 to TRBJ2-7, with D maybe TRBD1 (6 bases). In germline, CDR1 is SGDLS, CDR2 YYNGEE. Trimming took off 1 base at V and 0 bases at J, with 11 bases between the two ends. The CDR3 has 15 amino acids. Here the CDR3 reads CASSVSGQYSYEQYF. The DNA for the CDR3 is TGTGCCAGCAGCGTATCCGGACAGTACTCCTACGAGCAGTACTTC.

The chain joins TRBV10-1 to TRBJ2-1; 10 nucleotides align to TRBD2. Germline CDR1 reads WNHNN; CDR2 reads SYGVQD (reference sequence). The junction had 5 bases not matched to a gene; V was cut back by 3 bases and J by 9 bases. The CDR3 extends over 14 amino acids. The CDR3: CASSEQREGGEQFF. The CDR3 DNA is TGCGCCAGCAGTGAACAGCGGGAGGGAGGTGAGCAGTTCTTC.

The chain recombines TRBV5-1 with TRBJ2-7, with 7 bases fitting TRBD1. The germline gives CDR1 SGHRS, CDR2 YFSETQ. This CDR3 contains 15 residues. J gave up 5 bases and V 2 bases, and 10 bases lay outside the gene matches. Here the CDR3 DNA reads TGCGCCAGCAGCTTACAGGGGCTCGTAGTCGACGAGCAGTACTTC. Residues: CASSLQGLVVDEQYF.

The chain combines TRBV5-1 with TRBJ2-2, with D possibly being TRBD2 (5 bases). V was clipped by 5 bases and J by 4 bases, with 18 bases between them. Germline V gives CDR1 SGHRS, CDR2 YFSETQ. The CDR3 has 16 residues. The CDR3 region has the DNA TGCGCCAGCAGGCTGACTAACGCATACCTCACCGGGGAGCTGTTTTTT. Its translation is CASRLTNAYLTGELFF.

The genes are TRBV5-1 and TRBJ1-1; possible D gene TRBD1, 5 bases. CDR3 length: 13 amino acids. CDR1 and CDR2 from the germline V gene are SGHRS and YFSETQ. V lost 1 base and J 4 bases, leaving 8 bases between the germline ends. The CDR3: CASSLSRGTEAFF. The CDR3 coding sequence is TGCGCCAGCAGCTTGTCAAGGGGCACTGAAGCTTTCTTT.

DNA for the CDR3: TGTGCCAGCAGCCAAGAGGGGACAGGGGGCCTGTACAATGAGCAGTTCTTC. This gives the protein CASSQEGTGGLYNEQFF. The rearrangement joins TRBV4-2 to TRBJ2-1, with TRBD1 matching over 12 bases. CDR1 is LGHNA and CDR2 is YNFKEQ in the germline V gene. V lost 0 bases, J lost 4 bases, and 4 bases stayed unmatched. The CDR3 consists of 17 residues.

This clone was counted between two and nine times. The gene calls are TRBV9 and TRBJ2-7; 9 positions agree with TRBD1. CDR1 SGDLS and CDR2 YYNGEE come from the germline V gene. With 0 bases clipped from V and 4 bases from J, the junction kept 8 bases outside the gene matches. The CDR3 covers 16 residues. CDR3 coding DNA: TGTGCCAGCAGCGTAGGGCACTGGGACAGGGTTTACGAGCAGTACTTC. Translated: CASSVGHWDRVYEQYF.

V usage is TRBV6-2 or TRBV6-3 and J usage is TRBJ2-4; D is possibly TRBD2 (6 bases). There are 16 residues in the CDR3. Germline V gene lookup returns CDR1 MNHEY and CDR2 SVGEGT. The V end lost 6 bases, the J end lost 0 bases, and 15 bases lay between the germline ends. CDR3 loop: CASSLAHPVAKNIQYF. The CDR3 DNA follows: TGTGCCAGCAGCCTAGCGCACCCAGTAGCCAAAAACATTCAGTACTTC.

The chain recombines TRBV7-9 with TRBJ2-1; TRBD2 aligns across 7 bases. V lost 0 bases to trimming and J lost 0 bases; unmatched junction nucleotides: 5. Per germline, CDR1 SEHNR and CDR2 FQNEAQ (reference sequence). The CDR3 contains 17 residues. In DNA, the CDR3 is TGTGCCAGCAGCTTAGCGTCGACTAGCCTCTCCTACAATGAGCAGTTCTTC. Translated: CASSLASTSLSYNEQFF.

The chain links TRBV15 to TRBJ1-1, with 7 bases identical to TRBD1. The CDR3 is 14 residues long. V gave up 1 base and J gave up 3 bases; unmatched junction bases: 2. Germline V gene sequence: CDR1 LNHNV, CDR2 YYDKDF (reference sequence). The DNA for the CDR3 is TGTGCCACCAGCAGAGTCAGGGGGGACACTGAAGCTTTCTTT. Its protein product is CATSRVRGDTEAFF.

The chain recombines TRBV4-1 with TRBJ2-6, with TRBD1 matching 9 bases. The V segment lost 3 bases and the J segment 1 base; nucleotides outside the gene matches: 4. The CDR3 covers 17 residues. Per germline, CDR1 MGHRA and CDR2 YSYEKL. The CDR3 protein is CASSHGTGTSGANVLTF. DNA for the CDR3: TGCGCCAGCAGCCATGGGACAGGGACATCTGGGGCCAACGTCCTGACTTTC.

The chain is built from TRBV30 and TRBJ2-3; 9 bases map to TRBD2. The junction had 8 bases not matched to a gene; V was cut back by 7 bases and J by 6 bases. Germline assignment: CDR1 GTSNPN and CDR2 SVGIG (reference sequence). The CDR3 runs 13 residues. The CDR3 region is CAYRGGGRDTQYF. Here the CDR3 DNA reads TGTGCCTACCGCGGGGGGGGCCGGGATACGCAGTATTTT.

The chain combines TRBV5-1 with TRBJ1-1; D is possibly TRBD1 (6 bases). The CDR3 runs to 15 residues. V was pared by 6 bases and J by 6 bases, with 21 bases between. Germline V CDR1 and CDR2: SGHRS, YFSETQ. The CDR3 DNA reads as TGCGCCAGCACCCCCGATGGGGGCGTCGGGTCTGAAGCTTTCTTT. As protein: CASTPDGGVGSEAFF.

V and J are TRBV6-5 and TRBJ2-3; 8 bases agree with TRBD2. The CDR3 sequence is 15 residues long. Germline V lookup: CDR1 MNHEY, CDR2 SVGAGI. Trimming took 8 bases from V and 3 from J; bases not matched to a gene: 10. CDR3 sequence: CASLPRAGGTDTQYF. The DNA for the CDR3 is TGTGCCAGCCTACCGAGGGCGGGGGGAACAGATACGCAGTATTTT.

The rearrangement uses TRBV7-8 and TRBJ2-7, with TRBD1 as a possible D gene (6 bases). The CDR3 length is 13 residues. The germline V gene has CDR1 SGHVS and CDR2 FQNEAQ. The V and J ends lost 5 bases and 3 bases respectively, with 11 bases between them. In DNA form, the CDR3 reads TGTGCCAGCAGCCTGGGACATGGCTACGAGCAGTACTTC. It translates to CASSLGHGYEQYF.

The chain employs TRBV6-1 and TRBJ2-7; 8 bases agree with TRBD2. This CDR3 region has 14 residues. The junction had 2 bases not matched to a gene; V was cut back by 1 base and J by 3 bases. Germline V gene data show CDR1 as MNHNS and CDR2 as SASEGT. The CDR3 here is CASSEVSGIYEQYF. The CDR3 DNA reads TGTGCCAGCAGTGAAGTTAGCGGGATCTACGAGCAGTACTTC.

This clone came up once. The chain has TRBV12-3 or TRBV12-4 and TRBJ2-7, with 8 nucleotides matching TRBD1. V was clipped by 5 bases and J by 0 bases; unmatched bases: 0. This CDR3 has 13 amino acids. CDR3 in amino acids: CASSGTGSYEQYF. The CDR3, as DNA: TGTGCCAGCAGTGGGACAGGCTCCTACGAGCAGTACTTC.

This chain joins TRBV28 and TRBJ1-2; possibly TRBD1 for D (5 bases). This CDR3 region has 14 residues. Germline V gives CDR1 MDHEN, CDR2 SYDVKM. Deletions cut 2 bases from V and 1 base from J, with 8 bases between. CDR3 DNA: TGTGCCAGCAGTTTAGACAGATATAACTATGGCTACACCTTC. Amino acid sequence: CASSLDRYNYGYTF.

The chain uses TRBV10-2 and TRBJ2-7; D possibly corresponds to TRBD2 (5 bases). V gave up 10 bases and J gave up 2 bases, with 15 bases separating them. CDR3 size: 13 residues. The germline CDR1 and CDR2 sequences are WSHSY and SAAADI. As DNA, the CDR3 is TGCGCCATTTCGATAGCGTCCACCTACGAGCAGTACTTC. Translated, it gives CAISIASTYEQYF.

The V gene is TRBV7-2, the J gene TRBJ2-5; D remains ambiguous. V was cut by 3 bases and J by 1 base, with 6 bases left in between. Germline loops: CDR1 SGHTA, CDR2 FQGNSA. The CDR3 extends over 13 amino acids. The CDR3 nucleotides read TGTGCCAGCAGCTTTAGCATCCAAGAGACCCAGTACTTC. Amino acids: CASSFSIQETQYF.

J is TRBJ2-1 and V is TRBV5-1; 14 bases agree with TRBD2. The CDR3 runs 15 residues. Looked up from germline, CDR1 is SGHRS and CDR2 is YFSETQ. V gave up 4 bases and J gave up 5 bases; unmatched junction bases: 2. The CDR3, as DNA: TGCGCCAGCAGCGGGGGACTAGCGGGAGACAATGAGCAGTTCTTC. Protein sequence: CASSGGLAGDNEQFF.

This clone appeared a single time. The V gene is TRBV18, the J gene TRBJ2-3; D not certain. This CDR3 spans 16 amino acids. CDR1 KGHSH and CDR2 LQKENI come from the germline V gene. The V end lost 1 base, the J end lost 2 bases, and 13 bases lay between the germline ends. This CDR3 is CASSPQSQATTDTQYF. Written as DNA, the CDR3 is TGTGCCAGCTCACCACAATCCCAGGCGACCACAGATACGCAGTATTTT.